These T cell receptor beta chains were read from a single sample in a study of CD8 T cells in ankylosing spondylitis. TCRdb passed the 5' RACE reads through MiXCR, listing each CDR3 protein once. In the table there are some 800,000 distinct CDR3 sequences, 12% of which are singletons. Specimen: blood, either unsorted or a sorted T cell fraction (not recorded which). The receptor set was obtained from a male donor with ankylosing spondylitis. Both conserved end residues are part of each CDR3.

j_gene | v_gene | CDR3aa
TRBJ2-1 | TRBV20-1 | CSVRTLPSYNEQFF
TRBJ2-7 | TRBV7-3 | CASSTSSGGNDEQYF
TRBJ1-5 | TRBV10-3 | CAISGEQEGASNQPQHF
TRBJ2-5 | TRBV18 | CASSPPRAHSRETQYF
TRBJ1-6 | TRBV7-9 | CASSLEGTPLHF
TRBJ2-2 | TRBV5-1 | CASSSGSPNTGELFF
TRBJ2-1 | TRBV6-6 | CASTGRTEQFF
TRBJ1-1 | TRBV7-2 | CASSLEAHTEAFF
TRBJ2-3 | TRBV27 | CASSFRDATDTQYF
TRBJ2-7 | TRBV10-3 | CASRDYRYGQYF
TRBJ1-6 | TRBV28 | CASSPALGRSSYNSPLHF
TRBJ2-2 | TRBV11-1 | CASSFGLAGVVNTGELFF
TRBJ1-6 | TRBV18 | CASSPPVQAVHSPLHF
TRBJ2-5 | TRBV12-3/TRBV12-4 | CASSFGETQYF
TRBJ2-2 | TRBV21-1 | CASRRRNTGELFF
TRBJ2-1 | TRBV20-1 | CSARDMGTISYNEQFF
TRBJ2-1 | TRBV7-2 | CASSGLAGGRGEQFF
TRBJ1-1 | TRBV3-1 | CASSYRDAEAFF
TRBJ2-7 | TRBV6-5 | CASSYSGVRNSEQYF
TRBJ2-1 | TRBV20-1 | CSADRVSLQFF
TRBJ2-1 | TRBV6-2/TRBV6-3 | CASSYPPGTTNEQFF
TRBJ1-4 | TRBV21-1 | CASSFHTSGGEKLFF
TRBJ2-1 | TRBV20-1 | CSAPPRQGHTEQFF
TRBJ1-1 | TRBV20-1 | CSARDPRGARSEAFF
TRBJ2-7 | TRBV5-6 | CASSLRLGRRNEQYF
TRBJ2-5 | TRBV4-2 | CASSQVGRGRGETQYF
TRBJ2-7 | TRBV5-1 | CASGLESGESEQYF
TRBJ1-2 | TRBV6-4 | CASSASGVGYTF
TRBJ1-4 | TRBV7-2 | CASSLGPGIEKLFF
TRBJ2-7 | TRBV7-7 | CASSSLDTGEQYF
TRBJ1-3 | TRBV14 | CASSLTMGGNTIYF
TRBJ2-5 | TRBV24-1 | CATSDFRGMETQYF
TRBJ2-7 | TRBV6-6 | CASTTDSYYEQYF
TRBJ2-1 | TRBV18 | CASSLGTPEQFF
TRBJ2-2 | TRBV24-1 | CATSDRQGADTGELFF
TRBJ2-5 | TRBV10-3 | CATGQGVQETQYF
TRBJ1-1 | TRBV6-5 | CASSFGRMNTEAFF
TRBJ1-1 | TRBV7-9 | CASSFIRGSRRTEAFF
TRBJ1-5 | TRBV3-1 | CASSQDVQPQHF
TRBJ1-1 | TRBV7-3 | CASSLARDMNTEAFF
TRBJ1-2 | TRBV20-1 | CSARDTTGYGYTF